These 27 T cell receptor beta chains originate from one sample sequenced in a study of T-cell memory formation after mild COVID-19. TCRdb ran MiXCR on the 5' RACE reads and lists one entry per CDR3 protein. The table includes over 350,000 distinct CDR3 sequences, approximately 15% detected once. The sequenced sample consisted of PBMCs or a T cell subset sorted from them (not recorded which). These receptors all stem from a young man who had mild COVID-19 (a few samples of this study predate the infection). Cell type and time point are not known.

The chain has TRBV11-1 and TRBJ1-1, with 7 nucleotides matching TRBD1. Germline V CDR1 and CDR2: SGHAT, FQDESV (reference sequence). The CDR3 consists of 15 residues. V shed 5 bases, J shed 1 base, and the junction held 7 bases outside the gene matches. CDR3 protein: CASSERQGQNTEAFF. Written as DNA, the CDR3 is TGTGCCAGCAGCGAAAGACAGGGCCAGAACACTGAAGCTTTCTTT.

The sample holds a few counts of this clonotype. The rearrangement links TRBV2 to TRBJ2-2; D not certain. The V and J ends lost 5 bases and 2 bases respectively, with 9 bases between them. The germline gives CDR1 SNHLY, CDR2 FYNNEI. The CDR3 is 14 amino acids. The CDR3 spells CASSRSYNTGELFF. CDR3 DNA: TGTGCCAGCAGTAGGAGTTATAACACCGGGGAGCTGTTTTTT.

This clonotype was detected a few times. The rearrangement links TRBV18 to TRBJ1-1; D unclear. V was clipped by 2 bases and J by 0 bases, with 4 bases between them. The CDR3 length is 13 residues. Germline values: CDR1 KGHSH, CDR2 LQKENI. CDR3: CASSPVVNTEAFF. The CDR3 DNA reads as TGTGCCAGCTCACCAGTAGTGAACACTGAAGCTTTCTTT.

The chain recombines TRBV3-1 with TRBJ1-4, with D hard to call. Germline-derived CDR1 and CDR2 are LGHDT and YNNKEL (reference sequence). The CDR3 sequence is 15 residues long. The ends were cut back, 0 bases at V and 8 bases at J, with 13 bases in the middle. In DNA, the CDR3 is TGTGCCAGCAGCCAAGAAGGGCTACGAGGCGAAAAACTGTTTTTT. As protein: CASSQEGLRGEKLFF.

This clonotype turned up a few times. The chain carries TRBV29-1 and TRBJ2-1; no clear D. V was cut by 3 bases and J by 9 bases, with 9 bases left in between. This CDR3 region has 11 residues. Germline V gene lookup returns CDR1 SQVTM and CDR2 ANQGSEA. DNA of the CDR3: TGCAGCGTTGATGAACTCACTGAGCAGTTCTTC. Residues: CSVDELTEQFF.

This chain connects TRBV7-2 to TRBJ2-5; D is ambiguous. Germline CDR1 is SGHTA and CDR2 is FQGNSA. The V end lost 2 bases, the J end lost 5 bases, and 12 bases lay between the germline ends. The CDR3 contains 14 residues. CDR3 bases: TGTGCCAGCAGCTTACGTTATTCTGGGGAGACCCAGTACTTC. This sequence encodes CASSLRYSGETQYF.

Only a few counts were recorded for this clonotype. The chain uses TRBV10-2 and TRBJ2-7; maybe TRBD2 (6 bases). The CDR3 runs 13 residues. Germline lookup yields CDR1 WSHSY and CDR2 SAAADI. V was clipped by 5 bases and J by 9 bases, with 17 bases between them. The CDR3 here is CASSTAGMEGQYF. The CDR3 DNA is TGCGCCAGCAGTACCGCAGGGATGGAGGGGCAGTACTTC.

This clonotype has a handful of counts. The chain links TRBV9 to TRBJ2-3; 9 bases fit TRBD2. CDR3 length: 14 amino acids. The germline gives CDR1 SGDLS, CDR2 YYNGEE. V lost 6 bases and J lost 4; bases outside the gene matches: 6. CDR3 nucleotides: TGTGCCAGCATGCGGGGGGGGCTGGCAGATACGCAGTATTTT. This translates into CASMRGGLADTQYF.

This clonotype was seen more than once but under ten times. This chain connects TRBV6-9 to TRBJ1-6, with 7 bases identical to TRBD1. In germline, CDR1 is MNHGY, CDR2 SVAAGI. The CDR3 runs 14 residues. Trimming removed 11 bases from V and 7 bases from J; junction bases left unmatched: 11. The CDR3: CAGEEGGINSPLHF. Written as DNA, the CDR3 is TGTGCCGGGGAAGAAGGGGGCATAAATTCACCCCTCCACTTT.

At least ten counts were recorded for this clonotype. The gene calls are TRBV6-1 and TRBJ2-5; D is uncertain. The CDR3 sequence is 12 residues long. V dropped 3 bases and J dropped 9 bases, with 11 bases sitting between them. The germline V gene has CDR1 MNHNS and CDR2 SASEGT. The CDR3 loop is CASSDVGISQYF. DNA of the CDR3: TGTGCCAGCAGTGACGTGGGTATCTCCCAGTACTTC.

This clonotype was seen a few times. This CDR3 is CASSELGYQETQYF. For the CDR3, the DNA is TGTGCCAGCAGTGAATTGGGGTACCAAGAGACCCAGTACTTC. V is TRBV25-1 and J is TRBJ2-5; D gene ambiguous. V was trimmed by 1 base and J by 0 bases, leaving 6 bases between them. Per germline, CDR1 MGHDK and CDR2 SYGVNS. This CDR3 spans 14 amino acids.

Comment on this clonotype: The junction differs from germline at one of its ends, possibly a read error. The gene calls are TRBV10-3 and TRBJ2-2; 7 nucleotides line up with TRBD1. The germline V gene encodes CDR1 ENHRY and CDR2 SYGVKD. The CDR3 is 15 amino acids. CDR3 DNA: TGTGCCATCAGTGTCCAGGACAGGAACGCCGGGGAGCTGTTTTTT. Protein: CAISVQDRNAGELFF.

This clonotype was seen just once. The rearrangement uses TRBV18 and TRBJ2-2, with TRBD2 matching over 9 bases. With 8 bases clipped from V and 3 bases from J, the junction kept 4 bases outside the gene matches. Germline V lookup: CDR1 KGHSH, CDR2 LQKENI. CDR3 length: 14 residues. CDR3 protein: CASRSGGDTGELFF. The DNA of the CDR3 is TGTGCCAGCCGTAGCGGGGGAGACACCGGGGAGCTGTTTTTT.

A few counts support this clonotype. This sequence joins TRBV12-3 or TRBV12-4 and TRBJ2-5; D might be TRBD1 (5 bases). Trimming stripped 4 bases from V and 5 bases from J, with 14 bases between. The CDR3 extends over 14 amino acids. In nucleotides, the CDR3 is TGTGCCAGCAGTTCGTACTCAGGGTGGGAGACCCAGTACTTC. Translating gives CASSSYSGWETQYF.

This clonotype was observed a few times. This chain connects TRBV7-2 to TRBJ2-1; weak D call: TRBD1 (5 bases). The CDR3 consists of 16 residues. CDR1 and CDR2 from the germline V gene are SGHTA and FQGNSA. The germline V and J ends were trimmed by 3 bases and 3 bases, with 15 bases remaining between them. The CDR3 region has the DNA TGTGCCAGCAGCTTTTTAGGGGCAGCCCTCTACAATGAGCAGTTCTTC. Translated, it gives CASSFLGAALYNEQFF.

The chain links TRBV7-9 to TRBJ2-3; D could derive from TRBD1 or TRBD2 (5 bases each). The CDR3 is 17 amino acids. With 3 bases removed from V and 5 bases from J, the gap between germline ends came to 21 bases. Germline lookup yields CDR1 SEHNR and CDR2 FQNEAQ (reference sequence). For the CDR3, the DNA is TGTGCCAGCAGCTTGGGGAGTCTAGGGGCCTCGAGAGATACGCAGTATTTT. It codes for CASSLGSLGASRDTQYF.

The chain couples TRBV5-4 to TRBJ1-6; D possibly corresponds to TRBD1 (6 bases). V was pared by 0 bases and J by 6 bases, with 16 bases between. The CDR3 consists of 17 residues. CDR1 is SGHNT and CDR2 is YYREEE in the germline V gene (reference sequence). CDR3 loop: CASSLEAGVLGNSPLHF. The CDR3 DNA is TGTGCCAGCAGCTTGGAGGCAGGGGTCCTCGGTAATTCACCCCTCCACTTT.

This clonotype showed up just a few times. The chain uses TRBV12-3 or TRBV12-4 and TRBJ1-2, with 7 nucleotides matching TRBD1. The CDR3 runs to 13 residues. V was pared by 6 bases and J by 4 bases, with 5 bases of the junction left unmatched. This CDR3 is CASSSGQTYGYTF. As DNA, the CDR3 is TGTGCCAGCAGCTCGGGACAGACCTATGGCTACACCTTC.

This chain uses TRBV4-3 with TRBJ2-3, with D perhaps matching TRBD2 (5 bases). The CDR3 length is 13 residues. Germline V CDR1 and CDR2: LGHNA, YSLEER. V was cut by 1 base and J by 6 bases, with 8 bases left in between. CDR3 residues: CASSQASSDTQYF. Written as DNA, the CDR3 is TGCGCCAGCAGCCAAGCTAGCTCCGATACGCAGTATTTT.

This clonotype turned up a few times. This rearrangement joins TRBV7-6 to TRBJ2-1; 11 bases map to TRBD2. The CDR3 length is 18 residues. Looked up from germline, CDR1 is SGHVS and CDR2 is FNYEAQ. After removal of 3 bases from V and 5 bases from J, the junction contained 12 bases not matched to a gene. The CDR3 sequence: CASSFVPPLAGGDNEQFF. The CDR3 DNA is TGTGCCAGCAGCTTTGTGCCTCCCCTAGCGGGGGGTGACAATGAGCAGTTCTTC.

CDR3 residues: CASSPLYLRRGGLDTQYF. The CDR3 DNA sequence: TGTGCCAGCAGCCCGCTATACCTTCGGCGGGGGGGCCTCGATACGCAGTATTTT. The V call is TRBV5-6, the J call TRBJ2-3, with 9 positions matching TRBD2. This CDR3 comprises 18 residues. Unmatched junction bases numbered 18, after V lost 4 bases and J lost 6 bases. Germline CDR1 SGHDT, CDR2 YYEEEE.

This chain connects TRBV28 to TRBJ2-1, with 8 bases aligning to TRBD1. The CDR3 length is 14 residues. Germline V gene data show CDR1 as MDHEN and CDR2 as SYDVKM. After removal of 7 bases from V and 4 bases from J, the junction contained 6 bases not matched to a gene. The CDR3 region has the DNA TGTGCCAGCACTTGGGACAGGCGATACAATGAGCAGTTCTTC. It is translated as CASTWDRRYNEQFF.

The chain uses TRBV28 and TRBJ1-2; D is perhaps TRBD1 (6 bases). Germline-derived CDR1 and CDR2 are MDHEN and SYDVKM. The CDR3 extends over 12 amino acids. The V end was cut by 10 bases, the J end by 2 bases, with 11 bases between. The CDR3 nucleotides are TGTGCCATAAGGACAGTCAACTATGGCTACACCTTC. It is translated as CAIRTVNYGYTF.

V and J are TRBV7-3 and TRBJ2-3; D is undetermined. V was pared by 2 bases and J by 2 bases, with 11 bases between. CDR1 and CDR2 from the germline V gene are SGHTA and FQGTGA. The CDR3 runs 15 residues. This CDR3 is CASSLRTHPTDTQYF. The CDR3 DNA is TGTGCCAGCAGCTTACGTACCCATCCCACAGATACGCAGTATTTT. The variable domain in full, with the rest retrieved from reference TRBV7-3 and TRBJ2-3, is GAGVSQTPSNKVTEKGKYVELRCDPISGHTALYWYRQSLGQGPEFLIYFQGTGAADDSGLPNDRFFAVRPEGSVSTLKIQRTERGDSAVYLCASSLRTHPTDTQYFGPGTRLTVL.

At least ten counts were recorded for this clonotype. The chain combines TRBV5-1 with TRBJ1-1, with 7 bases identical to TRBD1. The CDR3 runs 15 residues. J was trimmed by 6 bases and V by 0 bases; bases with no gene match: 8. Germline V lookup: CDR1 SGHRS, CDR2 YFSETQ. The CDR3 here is CASSLGSGQGAEAFF. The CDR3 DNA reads TGCGCCAGCAGCTTGGGATCCGGCCAGGGGGCTGAAGCTTTCTTT.

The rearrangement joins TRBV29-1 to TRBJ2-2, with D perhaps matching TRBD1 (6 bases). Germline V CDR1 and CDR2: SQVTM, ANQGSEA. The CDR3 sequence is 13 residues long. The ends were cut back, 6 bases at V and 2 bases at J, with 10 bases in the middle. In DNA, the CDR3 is TGCAGCGTCAGGACAGTCAACACCGGGGAGCTGTTTTTT. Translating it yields CSVRTVNTGELFF.

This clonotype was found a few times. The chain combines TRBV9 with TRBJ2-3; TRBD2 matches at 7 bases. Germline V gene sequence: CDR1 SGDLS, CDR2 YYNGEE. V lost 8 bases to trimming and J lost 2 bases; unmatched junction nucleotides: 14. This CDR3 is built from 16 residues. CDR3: CASEKSNGGTTDTQYF. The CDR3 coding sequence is TGTGCCAGTGAAAAAAGTAACGGGGGGACCACAGATACGCAGTATTTT.